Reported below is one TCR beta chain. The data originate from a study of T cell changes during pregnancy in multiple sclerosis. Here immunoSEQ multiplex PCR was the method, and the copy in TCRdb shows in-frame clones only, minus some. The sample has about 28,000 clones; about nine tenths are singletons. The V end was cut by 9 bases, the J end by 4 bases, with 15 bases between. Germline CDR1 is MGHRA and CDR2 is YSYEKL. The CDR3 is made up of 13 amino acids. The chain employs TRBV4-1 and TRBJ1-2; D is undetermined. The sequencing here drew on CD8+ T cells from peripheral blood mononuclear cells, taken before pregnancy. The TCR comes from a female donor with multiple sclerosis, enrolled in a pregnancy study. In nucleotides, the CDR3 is TGCGCCAGGAAGCAGCGTCTCAGCTATGGCTACACCTTC. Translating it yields CARKQRLSYGYTF.